This T cell receptor (beta chain) was captured by sequencing in a study of T cells in Graves' hyperthyroidism and ophthalmopathy. As concerns this clonotype: Its specificity is not known. Given a much more abundant clone one base away, this may be a read error.

Per the germline V gene, CDR1 is MNHEY and CDR2 is SMNVEV (reference sequence). The CDR3 spans 14 residues. The ends were cut back, 6 bases at V and 0 bases at J, with 11 bases in the middle. Study-level points and caveats: Expanded thyroid clonotypes (above 0.001) were mostly also found in blood.

RNA transcripts yielded amplified TCR beta CDR3 regions. Primed by the HTBI set, a first-round RT-PCR was run on the TCR CDR3. TCRdb re-analysed the multiplex PCR reads in MiXCR, keeping a single row per CDR3 protein. The table lists around 350,000 distinct CDR3 sequences, about 19% of them singletons. The genes are TRBV27 and TRBJ1-1; unclear D gene. The sample consisted of blood. This clonotype was obtained from a woman between 18 and 30 years old with Graves' hyperthyroidism. This chain's CDR3 is CASRTEILNTEAFF. CDR3 DNA sequence: TGTGCCAGCAGAACAGAGATCTTGAACACTGAAGCTTTCTTT.